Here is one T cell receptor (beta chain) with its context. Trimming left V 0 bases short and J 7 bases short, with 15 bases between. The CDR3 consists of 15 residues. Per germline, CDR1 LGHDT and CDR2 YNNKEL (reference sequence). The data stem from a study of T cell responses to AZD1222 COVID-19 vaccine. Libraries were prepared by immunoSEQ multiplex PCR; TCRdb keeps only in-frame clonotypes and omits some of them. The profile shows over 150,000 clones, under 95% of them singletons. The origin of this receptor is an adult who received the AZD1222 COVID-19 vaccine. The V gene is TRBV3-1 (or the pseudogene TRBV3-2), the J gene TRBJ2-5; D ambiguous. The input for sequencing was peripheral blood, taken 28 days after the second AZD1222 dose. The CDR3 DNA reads TGTGCCAGCAGCCAAGAGATAGCATCTTCCTGGACCCAGTACTTC. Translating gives CASSQEIASSWTQYF.